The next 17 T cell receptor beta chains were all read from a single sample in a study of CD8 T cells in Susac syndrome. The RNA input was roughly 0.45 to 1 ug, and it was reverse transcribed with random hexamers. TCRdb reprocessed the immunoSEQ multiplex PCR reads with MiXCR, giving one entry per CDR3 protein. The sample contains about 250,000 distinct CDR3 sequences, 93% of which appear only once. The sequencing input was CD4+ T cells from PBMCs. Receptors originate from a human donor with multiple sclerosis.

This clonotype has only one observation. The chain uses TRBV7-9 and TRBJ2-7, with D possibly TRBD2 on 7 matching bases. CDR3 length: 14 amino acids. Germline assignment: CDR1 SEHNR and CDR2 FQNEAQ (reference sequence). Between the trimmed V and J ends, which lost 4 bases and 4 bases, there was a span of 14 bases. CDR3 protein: CASSSPGGRYEQYF. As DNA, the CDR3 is TGTGCCAGCAGCTCTCCGGGGGGCAGGTACGAGCAGTACTTC.

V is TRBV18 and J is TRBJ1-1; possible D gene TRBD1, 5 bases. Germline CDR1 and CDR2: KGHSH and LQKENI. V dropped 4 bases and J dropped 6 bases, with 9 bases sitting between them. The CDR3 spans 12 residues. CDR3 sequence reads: CASSRRGAEAFF. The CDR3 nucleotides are TGTGCCAGCTCACGCCGGGGCGCTGAAGCTTTCTTT.

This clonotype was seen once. The CDR3 nucleotides are TGCAGTGCTTATTCCCTGGGGGAGCAGTACTTC. This encodes CSAYSLGEQYF. The chain uses TRBV20-1 and TRBJ2-7; D is unresolved. V lost 5 bases, J lost 7 bases, and 12 bases lay in between. Per germline, CDR1 DFQATT and CDR2 SNEGSKA (reference sequence). The CDR3 totals 11 residues.

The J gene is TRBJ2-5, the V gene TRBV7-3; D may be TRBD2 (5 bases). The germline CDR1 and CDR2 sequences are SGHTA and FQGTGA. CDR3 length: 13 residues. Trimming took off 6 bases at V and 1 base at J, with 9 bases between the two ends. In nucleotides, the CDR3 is TGTGCCAGCAGTCGGGGATCCCAAGAGACCCAGTACTTC. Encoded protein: CASSRGSQETQYF.

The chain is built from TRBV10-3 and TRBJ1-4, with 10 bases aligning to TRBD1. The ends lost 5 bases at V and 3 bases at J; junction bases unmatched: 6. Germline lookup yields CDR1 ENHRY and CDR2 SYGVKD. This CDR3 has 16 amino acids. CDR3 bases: TGTGCCATCAGTAGGGGACAGGGGCGTTCTAATGAAAAACTGTTTTTT. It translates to CAISRGQGRSNEKLFF.

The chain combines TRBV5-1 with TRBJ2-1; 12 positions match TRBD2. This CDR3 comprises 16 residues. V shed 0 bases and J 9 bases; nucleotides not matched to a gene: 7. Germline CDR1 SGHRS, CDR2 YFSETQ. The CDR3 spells CASSLAALAGGGEQFF. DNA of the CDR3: TGCGCCAGCAGCTTGGCCGCACTAGCGGGAGGAGGTGAGCAGTTCTTC. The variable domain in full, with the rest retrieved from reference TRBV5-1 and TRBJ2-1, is KAGVTQTPRYLIKTRGQQVTLSCSPISGHRSVSWYQQTPGQGLQFLFEYFSETQRNKGNFPGRFSGRQFSNSRSEMNVSTLELGDSALYLCASSLAALAGGGEQFFGPGTRLTVL.

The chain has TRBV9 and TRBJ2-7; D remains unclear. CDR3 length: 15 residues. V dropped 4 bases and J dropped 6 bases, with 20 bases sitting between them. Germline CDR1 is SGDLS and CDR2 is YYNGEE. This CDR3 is CASSPMVCTPAEQYV. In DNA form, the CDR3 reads TGTGCCAGCAGCCCCATGGTGTGTACACCCGCCGAGCAGTACGTC.

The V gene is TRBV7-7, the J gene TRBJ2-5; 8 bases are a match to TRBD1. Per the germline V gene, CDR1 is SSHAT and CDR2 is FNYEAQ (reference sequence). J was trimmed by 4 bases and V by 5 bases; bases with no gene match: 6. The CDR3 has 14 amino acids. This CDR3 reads CASSPDRVSETQYF. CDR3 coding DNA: TGTGCCAGCAGCCCGGACAGGGTCTCAGAGACCCAGTACTTC.

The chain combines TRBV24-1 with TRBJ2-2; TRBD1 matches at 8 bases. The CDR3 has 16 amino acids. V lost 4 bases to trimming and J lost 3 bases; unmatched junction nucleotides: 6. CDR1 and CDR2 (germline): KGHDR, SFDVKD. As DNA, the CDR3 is TGTGCCACCAGTGACCCCGGGACAGGTGACACCGGGGAGCTGTTTTTT. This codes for CATSDPGTGDTGELFF.

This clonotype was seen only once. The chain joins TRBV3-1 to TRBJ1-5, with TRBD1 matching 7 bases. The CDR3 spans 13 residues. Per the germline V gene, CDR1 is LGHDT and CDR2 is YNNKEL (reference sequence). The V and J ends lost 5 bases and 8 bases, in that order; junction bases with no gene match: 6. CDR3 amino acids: CASSKGAWEPQHF. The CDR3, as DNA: TGTGCCAGCAGCAAGGGGGCTTGGGAGCCCCAGCATTTT.

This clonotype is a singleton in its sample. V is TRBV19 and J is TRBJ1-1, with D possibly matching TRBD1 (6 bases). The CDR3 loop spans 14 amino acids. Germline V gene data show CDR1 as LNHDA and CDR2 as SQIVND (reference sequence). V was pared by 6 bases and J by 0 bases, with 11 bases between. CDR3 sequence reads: CASRPPGVNTEAFF. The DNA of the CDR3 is TGTGCCAGTAGACCCCCAGGGGTGAACACTGAAGCTTTCTTT.

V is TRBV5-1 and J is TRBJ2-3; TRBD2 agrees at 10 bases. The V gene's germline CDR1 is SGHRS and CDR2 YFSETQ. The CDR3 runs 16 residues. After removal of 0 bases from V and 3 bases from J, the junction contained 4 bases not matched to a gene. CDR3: CASSLAWGLATDTQYF. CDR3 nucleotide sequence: TGCGCCAGCAGCTTGGCCTGGGGACTAGCGACAGATACGCAGTATTTT.

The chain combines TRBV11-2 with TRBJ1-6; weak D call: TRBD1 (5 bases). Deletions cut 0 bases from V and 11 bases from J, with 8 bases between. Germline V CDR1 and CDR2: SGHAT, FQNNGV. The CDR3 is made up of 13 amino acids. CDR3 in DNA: TGTGCCAGCAGCTTAGATCAGGGTCCACCCCTCCACTTT. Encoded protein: CASSLDQGPPLHF.

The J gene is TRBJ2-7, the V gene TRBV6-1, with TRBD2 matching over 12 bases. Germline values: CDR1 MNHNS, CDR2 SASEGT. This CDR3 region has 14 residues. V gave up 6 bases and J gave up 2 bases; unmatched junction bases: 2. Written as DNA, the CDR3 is TGTGCCAGCAGACTAGCGGGAGGCGCCTACGAGCAGTACGTC. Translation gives CASRLAGGAYEQYV.

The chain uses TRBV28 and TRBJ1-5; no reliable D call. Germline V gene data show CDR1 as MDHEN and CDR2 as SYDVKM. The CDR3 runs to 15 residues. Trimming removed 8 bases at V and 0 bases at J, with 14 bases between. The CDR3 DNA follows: TGTGCCAGCCACCCCGGAGGTAATAGCAATCAGCCCCAGCATTTT. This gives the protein CASHPGGNSNQPQHF.

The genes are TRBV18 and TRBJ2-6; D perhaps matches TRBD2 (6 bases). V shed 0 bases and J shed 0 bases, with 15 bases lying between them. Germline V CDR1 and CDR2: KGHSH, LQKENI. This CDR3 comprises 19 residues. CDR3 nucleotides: TGTGCCAGCTCACCACCTAAAGGCGGAGGGAACTCTGGGGCCAACGTCCTGACTTTC. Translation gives CASSPPKGGGNSGANVLTF.

The CDR3 DNA sequence: TGCAGTTCCTTTCAGCGGGAGGGTGGCAATGAGCAGTTCTTC. Residues: CSSFQREGGNEQFF. J is TRBJ2-1 and V is TRBV20-1; 10 bases are a match to TRBD2. Germline V CDR1 and CDR2: DFQATT, SNEGSKA (reference sequence). This CDR3 is built from 14 residues. J lost 6 bases, V lost 8 bases, and 10 bases had no gene match.